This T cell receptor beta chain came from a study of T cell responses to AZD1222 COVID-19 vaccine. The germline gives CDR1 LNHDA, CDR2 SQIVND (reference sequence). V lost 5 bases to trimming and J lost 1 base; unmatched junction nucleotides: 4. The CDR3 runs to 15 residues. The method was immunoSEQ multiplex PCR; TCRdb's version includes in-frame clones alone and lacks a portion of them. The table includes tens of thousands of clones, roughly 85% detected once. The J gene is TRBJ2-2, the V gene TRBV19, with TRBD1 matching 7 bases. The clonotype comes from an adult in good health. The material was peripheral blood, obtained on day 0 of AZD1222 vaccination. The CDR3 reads CASSARTGNTGELFF. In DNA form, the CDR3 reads TGTGCCAGTAGTGCCCGGACAGGGAACACCGGGGAGCTGTTTTTT.